This T cell receptor beta chain was found in a study of OX40 agonist ivuxolimab in advanced cancers. Some background on the complete study: Ivuxolimab was an agonistic, fully human IgG2 monoclonal antibody directed against OX40 (CD134), a costimulatory receptor. Intravenous ivuxolimab was administered to patients every 2 weeks at six dose levels: 0.01, 0.1, 0.3, 1.5, 3 and 10 mg/kg. Among the roughly 50 dose-escalation patients, roughly 20 had hepatocellular carcinoma, roughly 15 melanoma, 9 renal cell carcinoma and 9 head and neck cancer. A male proportion of roughly 80% and a mean age of about 60 years, ranging from about 20 to 79, were recorded for the dose-escalation cohort. Patients were allowed to have had prior anti-PD-1, anti-PD-L1 or anti-CTLA-4 therapy, and around two fifths of the dose-escalation patients had been treated with checkpoint inhibitors. Partial responses occurred in three dose-escalation patients: two with cutaneous melanoma and one with hepatocellular carcinoma. The purpose of peripheral TCRbeta sequencing was to test whether ivuxolimab changed TCR sequence diversity and led to clonal T-cell expansion. The paper reports the monotherapy dose-escalation portion (N of about 50 patients) of the phase I ivuxolimab trial. What the work shows at the level of the full study, not this receptor alone: After ivuxolimab, more expanded clones were found on average in CD8+ T cells than in CD4+ T cells. Low levels of normalized T-cell clonal expansion were also shown by some nonresponding patients. Which antigens the clonally expanded peripheral T cells were specific for was not determined. At doses of 0.1 to 3.0 mg/kg, clonal expansion of both CD4+ and CD8+ blood T cells was observed from baseline to week 6. In the 0.1-3.0 mg/kg groups, partial responders were among the patients with the lowest normalized peripheral clonal expansion, particularly in CD8+ T cells.

Spanning cysteine to phenylalanine, the CDR3 consists of 15 amino acids. The CDR3 DNA has 45 bases and is translated from base 1. Trimming costs V 7 bases and J 2 bases, and their ends lie 15 bases apart. The germline V gene (reference sequence) sets CDR1 to LNHDA and CDR2 to SQIVND. Patients with autoimmune disease history or receiving systemic immunosuppression were excluded from the trial. Peripheral blood for TCR sequencing was collected from all dose cohorts at baseline, on cycle 4 day 1, and on cycle 7 day 1. Samples were obtained from an open-label, multicenter, first-in-human phase I dose-escalation trial of ivuxolimab. Adults with locally advanced or metastatic melanoma, renal cell, hepatocellular, or head and neck squamous cell carcinoma were enrolled in the trial. Before TCR sequencing, CD4+ T cells and CD8+ T cells from peripheral blood were sorted into separate populations. As concerns this clone: Its antigen is not yet known. No much larger clone exists at a distance of one base, and base qualities are not known.

To sequence the TCRbeta CDR3 region, genomic DNA was isolated from the sorted cells. The immunoSEQ Assay was used to sequence the TCRbeta CDR3 regions. The table comes from immuneACCESS by way of TCRdb, which keeps in-frame sequences with V and J called. Part of the clones is missing from these tables; in studies checked, under half for an unresolved V gene and the rest for unknown reasons. In all, the sample holds around 99,000 clones, and more than 85% of those were seen once. The ten largest clones take up approximately 1.1% of the sample. This receptor was obtained from an adult with an advanced solid tumor such as melanoma, head and neck, liver or kidney cancer. This material consisted of CD4+ or CD8+ T cells sorted from blood, taken in a trial of the OX40 agonist ivuxolimab. The rearranged segments are TRBV19 and TRBJ1-5, with no confidently assigned D gene. In nucleotide form, the sequence is TGTGCCAGTACCTGGACGGCCCGGGGCAATCAGCCCCAGCATTTT. It is translated as CASTWTARGNQPQHF.